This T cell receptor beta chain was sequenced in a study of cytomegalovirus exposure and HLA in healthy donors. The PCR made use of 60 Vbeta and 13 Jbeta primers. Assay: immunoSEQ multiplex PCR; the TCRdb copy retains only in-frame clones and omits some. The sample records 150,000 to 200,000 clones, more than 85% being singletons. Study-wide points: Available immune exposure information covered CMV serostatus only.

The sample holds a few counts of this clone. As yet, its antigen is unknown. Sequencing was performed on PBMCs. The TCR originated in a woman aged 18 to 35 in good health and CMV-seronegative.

The CDR3 here is CAWRGDGGSSYNEQFF. CDR3 DNA sequence: TGTGCCTGGAGAGGTGACGGGGGGAGCTCCTACAATGAGCAGTTCTTC. This chain links TRBV30 with TRBJ2-1; TRBD2 agrees at 7 bases. The germline V gene encodes CDR1 GTSNPN and CDR2 SVGIG (reference sequence). The CDR3 runs 16 residues. V was clipped by 3 bases and J by 0 bases; unmatched bases: 8.